A selection of T cell receptor beta chains follows, all from one sample in a study of memory CD4+ T cells and cytomegalovirus serostatus. Sequencing used immunoSEQ multiplex PCR; TCRdb keeps in-frame clones, though not all of them. The data show tens of thousands of clones, around 86% seen once. The source material was memory CD4+ T cells from blood. The origin of the receptors is an adult in good health and CMV-seronegative. CDR3s include the opening cysteine and the closing phenylalanine or tryptophan. Fields, in order: clone size, J gene, V gene, D gene, CDR3 protein, CDR3 DNA. A D gene is named only where the DNA matches it firmly. The listing skips clone size in some rows; elsewhere it reads once, few, many or a size class.

size: -
J: TRBJ1-1
V: TRBV6-5
D: -
CDR3: CASSYTGYTEAFF
DNA: TGTGCCAGCAGTTACACAGGGTACACTGAAGCTTTCTTT

size: -
J: TRBJ2-1
V: TRBV11-2
D: TRBD2
CDR3: CASSLDLAGDPLSSYNEQFF
DNA: TGTGCCAGCAGCTTAGATTTAGCGGGAGACCCACTGAGCTCCTACAATGAGCAGTTCTTC

size: -
J: TRBJ2-3
V: TRBV28
D: -
CDR3: CASSPQASSTDTQYF
DNA: TGTGCCAGCAGTCCCCAAGCTTCTAGCACAGATACGCAGTATTTT

size: -
J: TRBJ2-1
V: TRBV2
D: -
CDR3: CATKSNSNSYNEQFF
DNA: TGTGCCACCAAAAGTAACTCCAACTCCTACAATGAGCAGTTCTTC

size: -
J: TRBJ1-4
V: TRBV2
D: -
CDR3: CASSGRDGVNEKLFF
DNA: TGTGCCAGCAGTGGCCGTGACGGGGTTAATGAAAAACTGTTTTTT

size: few
J: TRBJ1-1
V: TRBV7-8
D: -
CDR3: CASSGSRRMNTEAFF
DNA: TGTGCCAGCAGCGGTTCCAGGAGAATGAACACTGAAGCTTTCTTT

size: -
J: TRBJ2-7
V: TRBV5-1
D: -
CDR3: CASSPGGYETYEQYF
DNA: TGCGCCAGCAGCCCCGGCGGGTACGAAACCTACGAGCAGTACTTC

size: once
J: TRBJ2-7
V: TRBV6-1
D: -
CDR3: CASTMREYEQYF
DNA: TGTGCCAGCACCATGAGGGAATACGAGCAGTACTTC

size: -
J: TRBJ1-2
V: TRBV5-1
D: -
CDR3: CASSFQGETGYYGYTF
DNA: TGCGCCAGCAGCTTTCAGGGAGAGACAGGTTACTATGGCTACACCTTC

size: -
J: TRBJ2-5
V: TRBV11-2
D: TRBD2
CDR3: CASSLLAGGRETQYF
DNA: TGTGCCAGCAGCTTGCTAGCGGGAGGGAGGGAGACCCAGTACTTC

size: -
J: TRBJ2-7
V: TRBV7-9
D: TRBD1
CDR3: CASSLGTGIYEQYF
DNA: TGTGCCAGCAGCTTAGGGACAGGGATCTACGAGCAGTACTTC

size: -
J: TRBJ1-1
V: TRBV19
D: TRBD1
CDR3: CASSVDRGYTEAFF
DNA: TGTGCCAGTAGTGTGGACAGGGGATACACTGAAGCTTTCTTT

size: many
J: TRBJ2-1
V: TRBV6-6
D: TRBD2
CDR3: CASRREGSYNEQFF
DNA: TGTGCCAGTCGGCGGGAGGGGTCCTACAATGAGCAGTTCTTC

size: -
J: TRBJ2-1
V: TRBV9
D: TRBD2
CDR3: CASSVAASGSVSEQFF
DNA: TGTGCCAGCAGCGTAGCTGCTAGCGGGAGCGTGAGTGAGCAGTTCTTC

size: -
J: TRBJ1-2
V: TRBV18
D: -
CDR3: CASSPPAGGYTF
DNA: TGTGCCAGCTCACCCCCCGCGGGTGGCTACACCTTC

size: -
J: TRBJ1-1
V: TRBV5-5
D: -
CDR3: CASSPGWGRTEAFF
DNA: TGTGCCAGCAGCCCGGGGTGGGGGAGAACTGAAGCTTTCTTT

size: -
J: TRBJ2-1
V: TRBV29-1
D: TRBD2
CDR3: CSVEAPRLAGGQQFF
DNA: TGCAGCGTTGAAGCGCCCCGACTAGCGGGGGGACAGCAGTTCTTC

size: -
J: TRBJ1-3
V: TRBV9
D: -
CDR3: CASSALLGSGNTIYF
DNA: TGTGCCAGCAGCGCCCTCCTCGGGAGTGGAAACACCATATATTTT

size: medium-sized
J: TRBJ1-1
V: TRBV18
D: -
CDR3: CASSRDTEAFF
DNA: TGTGCCAGCTCACGGGACACTGAAGCTTTCTTT

size: -
J: TRBJ2-1
V: TRBV5-6
D: -
CDR3: CASSRDVSNEQFF
DNA: TGTGCCAGCAGCCGTGACGTTTCCAATGAGCAGTTCTTC

size: -
J: TRBJ2-3
V: TRBV5-6
D: -
CDR3: CASSREGAQYF
DNA: TGTGCCAGCAGCCGAGAAGGGGCGCAGTATTTT

size: -
J: TRBJ1-4
V: TRBV19
D: -
CDR3: CASSRGQLNEKLFF
DNA: TGTGCCAGTAGTAGAGGTCAGTTGAATGAAAAACTGTTTTTT

size: -
J: TRBJ2-7
V: TRBV5-1
D: -
CDR3: CASSLLAPGDFGTF
DNA: TGCGCCAGCAGCTTGTTGGCCCCCGGGGACTTTGGTACATTC

size: -
J: TRBJ1-2
V: TRBV27
D: TRBD1
CDR3: CASSFKTQGNYGYTF
DNA: TGTGCCAGCAGTTTCAAAACACAGGGGAACTATGGCTACACCTTC

size: -
J: TRBJ2-1
V: TRBV4-1
D: TRBD1
CDR3: CASSQGSGTGGKEQFF
DNA: TGCGCCAGCAGCCAAGGTTCCGGGACAGGGGGCAAGGAGCAGTTCTTC

size: -
J: TRBJ1-1
V: TRBV7-2
D: TRBD1
CDR3: CASRAGGMNTEAFF
DNA: TGTGCCAGCAGGGCAGGGGGTATGAACACTGAAGCTTTCTTT

size: -
J: TRBJ1-2
V: TRBV19
D: -
CDR3: CASSILTDNYGYTF
DNA: TGTGCCAGTAGTATCTTGACAGATAACTATGGCTACACCTTC

size: few
J: TRBJ2-2
V: TRBV6-5
D: -
CDR3: CASSLWTANTGELFF
DNA: TGTGCCAGCAGTCTTTGGACAGCGAACACCGGGGAGCTGTTTTTT

size: -
J: TRBJ2-5
V: TRBV18
D: TRBD1
CDR3: CASSPRTGGWETQYF
DNA: TGTGCCAGCTCACCACGGACAGGGGGCTGGGAGACCCAGTACTTC

size: -
J: TRBJ2-2
V: TRBV15
D: -
CDR3: CATSREGEGGNTGELFF
DNA: TGTGCCACCAGCAGAGAAGGGGAAGGGGGGAACACCGGGGAGCTGTTTTTT

size: -
J: TRBJ1-1
V: TRBV28
D: -
CDR3: CASSTPNTEAFF
DNA: TGTGCCAGCAGCACCCCCAACACTGAAGCTTTCTTT

size: -
J: TRBJ2-4
V: TRBV19
D: TRBD2
CDR3: CASSGGRLAGGRWYF
DNA: TGTGCCAGTAGTGGGGGGCGACTAGCGGGAGGCCGGTGGTACTTC

size: few
J: TRBJ1-4
V: TRBV7-9
D: -
CDR3: CASSLGTIATNEKLFF
DNA: TGTGCCAGCAGCTTGGGAACAATCGCAACTAATGAAAAACTGTTTTTT

size: -
J: TRBJ2-7
V: TRBV21-1
D: -
CDR3: CASSKEDRWNEQYF
DNA: TGTGCCAGCAGCAAAGAAGACAGGTGGAACGAGCAGTACTTC

size: -
J: TRBJ2-5
V: TRBV28
D: TRBD2
CDR3: CASTAAGGTETQYF
DNA: TGTGCCAGCACGGCGGCGGGAGGAACGGAGACCCAGTACTTC

size: -
J: TRBJ2-1
V: TRBV4-1
D: -
CDR3: CASSQETRYNEQFF
DNA: TGCGCCAGCAGCCAAGAGACCAGGTACAATGAGCAGTTCTTC

size: once
J: TRBJ2-1
V: TRBV11-1
D: -
CDR3: CASSLNSGHNEQFF
DNA: TGTGCCAGCAGCTTAAACTCGGGGCACAATGAGCAGTTCTTC

size: -
J: TRBJ2-4
V: TRBV5-1
D: TRBD1
CDR3: CASSPGQGNIQYF
DNA: TGCGCCAGCAGCCCTGGACAGGGAAACATTCAGTACTTC

size: -
J: TRBJ1-2
V: TRBV4-1
D: TRBD1
CDR3: CASSQGTGWRIGDGYTF
DNA: TGCGCCAGCAGCCAAGGGACAGGTTGGCGGATAGGGGATGGCTACACCTTC

size: -
J: TRBJ1-5
V: TRBV18
D: TRBD1
CDR3: CASSPKVTGEWWGNQPQHF
DNA: TGTGCCAGCTCACCAAAGGTGACAGGGGAATGGTGGGGCAATCAGCCCCAGCATTTT

size: -
J: TRBJ2-3
V: TRBV18
D: TRBD1
CDR3: CASSPPTEDRVSVVDTQYF
DNA: TGTGCCAGCTCACCACCGACGGAAGACAGGGTATCGGTTGTAGATACGCAGTATTTT

size: -
J: TRBJ2-3
V: TRBV7-8
D: -
CDR3: CASSFGATRGTDTQYF
DNA: TGTGCCAGCAGCTTCGGGGCCACAAGGGGCACAGATACGCAGTATTTT